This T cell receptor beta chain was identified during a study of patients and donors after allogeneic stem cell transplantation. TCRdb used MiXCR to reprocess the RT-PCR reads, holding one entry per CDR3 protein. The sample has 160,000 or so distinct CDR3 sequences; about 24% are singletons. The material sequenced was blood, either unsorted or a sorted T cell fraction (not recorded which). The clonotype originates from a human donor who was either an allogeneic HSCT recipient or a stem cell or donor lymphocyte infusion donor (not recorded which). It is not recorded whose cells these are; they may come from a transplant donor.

The CDR3 nucleotides are TGTGCCAGCAAACACCTTACAGGGGGCGCGGATACGCAGTATTTT. Encoded protein: CASKHLTGGADTQYF. V usage is TRBV6-1 and J usage is TRBJ2-3, with 9 bases identical to TRBD1. The CDR3 runs 15 residues. V trimming: 7 bases; J trimming: 6 bases; junction bases outside the gene matches: 11. Looked up from germline, CDR1 is MNHNS and CDR2 is SASEGT.